These 29 T cell receptor beta chains were all obtained from the same sample, sequenced in a study of long-term antiretroviral therapy in people with HIV. A v3.0 immunoSEQ assay was performed at survey level. TCRdb keeps only in-frame clones here, not all; method: immunoSEQ multiplex PCR. The data show about 35,000 clones, about four fifths seen once. Source: unsorted PBMCs, taken 3 years after starting antiretroviral therapy. The receptors were sampled from a man aged 45-65 years with HIV.

The chain is built from TRBV7-3 and TRBJ2-2; D perhaps matches TRBD2 (6 bases). Per the germline V gene, CDR1 is SGHTA and CDR2 is FQGTGA. The ends were cut back, 5 bases at V and 6 bases at J, with 16 bases in the middle. The CDR3 runs to 15 residues. The CDR3 nucleotides are TGTGCCAGCAGCCTTACTCGGACGGGGGCCGGGGAGCTGTTTTTT. This gives the protein CASSLTRTGAGELFF.

The gene calls are TRBV19 and TRBJ2-5; 10 nucleotides line up with TRBD2. The J segment lost 2 bases and the V segment lost 10 bases, leaving 4 bases of the junction unmatched. The V gene's germline CDR1 is LNHDA and CDR2 SQIVND (reference sequence). The CDR3 consists of 13 residues. CDR3 in amino acids: CATKLAGQETQYF. Here the CDR3 DNA reads TGTGCCACCAAACTAGCGGGACAAGAGACCCAGTACTTC.

The genes are TRBV5-6 and TRBJ2-1, with TRBD2 matching 8 bases. V gave up 4 bases and J gave up 2 bases; unmatched junction bases: 11. Germline-derived CDR1 and CDR2 are SGHDT and YYEEEE. The CDR3 consists of 17 residues. The CDR3 loop is CASSPALAVATYNEQFF. In DNA form, the CDR3 reads TGTGCCAGCAGCCCAGCACTAGCGGTCGCAACCTACAATGAGCAGTTCTTC.

This sequence joins TRBV28 and TRBJ2-7; D might be TRBD1 (5 bases). Trimming took off 3 bases at V and 6 bases at J, with 15 bases between the two ends. This CDR3 has 14 residues. Germline-derived CDR1 and CDR2 are MDHEN and SYDVKM. The CDR3 DNA reads TGTGCCAGCAGTTTGCAGGGCGGTAAACCCGAGCAGTACTTC. Protein product: CASSLQGGKPEQYF.

The J gene is TRBJ2-7, the V gene TRBV7-2; 7 nucleotides agree with TRBD2. The CDR3 spans 15 residues. CDR1 is SGHTA, CDR2 FQGNSA, per germline. J was trimmed by 3 bases and V by 2 bases; bases with no gene match: 7. CDR3 protein: CASSLSSGISYEQYF. In DNA, the CDR3 is TGTGCCAGCAGCTTATCAAGCGGGATAAGCTACGAGCAGTACTTC. Supplemented by reference TRBV7-2 and TRBJ2-7, the full variable domain reads GAGVSQSPSNKVTEKGKDVELRCDPISGHTALYWYRQSLGQGLEFLIYFQGNSAPDKSGLPSDRFSAERTGGSVSTLTIQRTQQEDSAVYLCASSLSSGISYEQYFGPGTRLTVT.

This chain connects TRBV5-1 to TRBJ1-4; 7 bases map to TRBD1. Losses at the gene ends were 3 bases for V and 6 bases for J; bases not matched to a gene: 8. This CDR3 has 15 amino acids. Germline CDR1 reads SGHRS; CDR2 reads YFSETQ. The DNA for the CDR3 is TGCGCCAGCAGCTCCGCGGAGGGGGCGCATGAAAAACTGTTTTTT. Residues: CASSSAEGAHEKLFF.

The rearrangement links TRBV5-1 to TRBJ1-1; 7 nucleotides line up with TRBD1. Germline V gives CDR1 SGHRS, CDR2 YFSETQ. The CDR3 consists of 14 residues. J gave up 5 bases and V 0 bases, and 4 bases lay outside the gene matches. The CDR3 nucleotides read TGCGCCAGCAGCTTGGAACAGGGGAGTACTGAAGCTTTCTTT. Translated: CASSLEQGSTEAFF.

The rearrangement links TRBV7-9 to TRBJ2-1; D uncertain. This CDR3 comprises 14 residues. The V gene's germline CDR1 is SEHNR and CDR2 FQNEAQ (reference sequence). V was cut by 10 bases and J by 7 bases, with 20 bases left in between. The CDR3: CATNTRPGGNEQFF. Written as DNA, the CDR3 is TGTGCCACCAATACGAGACCTGGTGGTAATGAGCAGTTCTTC.

This clone was seen a handful of times. J is TRBJ2-7 and V is TRBV27; D might be TRBD1 or TRBD2, each matching 6 bases. Trimming cost V 1 base and J 7 bases, with 26 bases left between them. The CDR3 has 18 residues. Germline assignment: CDR1 MNHEY and CDR2 SMNVEV (reference sequence). CDR3 sequence: CASSLFPLRGRLLGEQYF. The DNA of the CDR3 is TGTGCCAGCAGTTTATTCCCACTTAGGGGGAGGCTCCTCGGGGAGCAGTACTTC.

The CDR3 is CASREQGWGNQPQHF. CDR3 sequence (DNA): TGTGCCAGCAGGGAACAGGGTTGGGGCAATCAGCCCCAGCATTTT. V is TRBV2 and J is TRBJ1-5; D is perhaps TRBD1 (6 bases). Trimming removed 6 bases at V and 2 bases at J, with 14 bases between. The CDR3 length is 15 residues. The germline V gene has CDR1 SNHLY and CDR2 FYNNEI.

J is TRBJ2-7 and V is TRBV10-2; a possible D gene is TRBD1 (6 bases). Between the trimmed V and J ends, which lost 3 bases and 2 bases, there was a span of 11 bases. The CDR3 has 14 residues. CDR1 and CDR2 (germline): WSHSY, SAAADI. The CDR3 DNA follows: TGCGCCAGCAGTGATCACAGGGCTACCTACGAGCAGTACTTC. Its protein is CASSDHRATYEQYF.

This chain connects TRBV30 to TRBJ1-1; D call uncertain. CDR1 is GTSNPN, CDR2 SVGIG, per germline (reference sequence). Trimming stripped 3 bases from V and 2 bases from J, with 10 bases between. The CDR3 sequence is 13 residues long. The CDR3 region has the DNA TGTGCCTGGAGGGACGGATTTAACACTGAAGCTTTCTTT. Its protein product is CAWRDGFNTEAFF.

The rearrangement links TRBV7-6 to TRBJ2-1, with 10 bases lining up with TRBD2. The CDR3 runs 15 residues. CDR1 is SGHVS, CDR2 FNYEAQ, per germline. V lost 4 bases to trimming and J lost 7 bases; unmatched junction nucleotides: 7. The CDR3: CASSSIAGGGNEQFF. The CDR3 coding sequence is TGTGCCAGCAGCTCAATAGCGGGAGGAGGGAATGAGCAGTTCTTC.

J is TRBJ2-1 and V is TRBV7-9, with 14 positions matching TRBD2. CDR1 SEHNR and CDR2 FQNEAQ come from the germline V gene (reference sequence). The CDR3 is made up of 15 amino acids. V lost 10 bases, J lost 5 bases, and 7 bases stayed unmatched. CDR3 protein: CATGTSGRRNNEQFF. The CDR3 DNA follows: TGTGCCACCGGGACTAGCGGGAGAAGGAACAATGAGCAGTTCTTC.

The genes are TRBV28 and TRBJ2-7, with 8 bases matching TRBD1. Germline CDR1 reads MDHEN; CDR2 reads SYDVKM. Trimming removed 5 bases from V and 0 bases from J; junction bases left unmatched: 6. This CDR3 spans 15 amino acids. The CDR3 loop is CASSIPGQDSYEQYF. The CDR3 bases are TGTGCCAGCAGTATACCGGGACAGGACTCCTACGAGCAGTACTTC.

The chain is built from TRBV7-2 and TRBJ2-5, with D unresolved. The CDR3 spans 13 residues. From germline, CDR1 is SGHTA and CDR2 FQGNSA. Trimming pared 2 bases from V and 5 bases from J, leaving 9 bases between. CDR3 loop: CASSLKGSETQYF. The CDR3 region has the DNA TGTGCCAGCAGCTTAAAAGGATCGGAGACCCAGTACTTC.

The rearrangement uses TRBV5-1 and TRBJ2-1, with 10 positions matching TRBD2. Germline V CDR1 and CDR2: SGHRS, YFSETQ. The CDR3 consists of 17 residues. Germline trimming cut 0 bases from V and 0 bases from J; bases unmatched to any gene: 3. CDR3 sequence reads: CASSLVLAGSSYNEQFF. As DNA, the CDR3 is TGCGCCAGCAGCTTGGTACTAGCGGGGAGCTCCTACAATGAGCAGTTCTTC.

The rearrangement uses TRBV10-3 and TRBJ2-7; 10 positions agree with TRBD1. The germline gives CDR1 ENHRY, CDR2 SYGVKD. With V trimmed by 5 bases and J by 1 base, 2 bases remained unmatched. The CDR3 totals 14 residues. CDR3 amino acids: CAISTDRGSYEQYF. CDR3 nucleotide sequence: TGTGCCATCAGTACGGACAGGGGGTCCTACGAGCAGTACTTC.

This chain connects TRBV7-2 to TRBJ2-1, with 7 bases identical to TRBD2. This CDR3 is 13 amino acids long. Germline V lookup: CDR1 SGHTA, CDR2 FQGNSA. Germline trimming cut 5 bases from V and 12 bases from J; bases unmatched to any gene: 10. The CDR3, as DNA: TGTGCCAGCAGCCAGCCCGGGGGGAGGAGGCAGTTCTTC. Encoded protein: CASSQPGGRRQFF.

The chain combines TRBV9 with TRBJ2-2; 9 bases match TRBD2. V lost 3 bases, J lost 3 bases, and 3 bases stayed unmatched. There are 15 residues in the CDR3. Germline CDR1 SGDLS, CDR2 YYNGEE. CDR3 sequence: CASSGGTSHTGELFF. The CDR3, as DNA: TGTGCCAGCAGCGGGGGGACTAGCCACACCGGGGAGCTGTTTTTT. Based on the CDR3 plus reference TRBV9 and TRBJ2-2, the full variable domain is DSGVTQTPKHLITATGQRVTLRCSPRSGDLSVYWYQQSLDQGLQFLIQYYNGEERAKGNILERFSAQQFPDLHSELNLSSLELGDSALYFCASSGGTSHTGELFFGEGSRLTVL.

The rearrangement links TRBV10-2 to TRBJ2-6; possible D gene TRBD1, 5 bases. Trimming removed 6 bases at V and 2 bases at J, with 5 bases between. Per the germline V gene, CDR1 is WSHSY and CDR2 is SAAADI. The CDR3 contains 13 residues. The CDR3 DNA reads TGCGCCAGCAGACAGGCTGGGGCCAACGTCCTGACTTTC. It is translated as CASRQAGANVLTF.

This clone was observed a handful of times. This sequence joins TRBV7-6 and TRBJ1-1; weak D call: TRBD1 (6 bases). CDR1 is SGHVS and CDR2 is FNYEAQ in the germline V gene. This CDR3 region has 13 residues. V dropped 1 base and J dropped 4 bases, with 7 bases sitting between them. CDR3 sequence reads: CASSLVRGTEAFF. CDR3 bases: TGTGCCAGCAGCTTAGTCAGGGGCACTGAAGCTTTCTTT.

This sequence joins TRBV6-1 and TRBJ1-5; the D gene is possibly TRBD1 (6 bases). Looked up from germline, CDR1 is MNHNS and CDR2 is SASEGT. V lost 3 bases, J lost 9 bases, and 15 bases lay in between. CDR3 size: 14 residues. For the CDR3, the DNA is TGTGCCAGCAGTGAGGGGGGGCCTACTGGGCCCCAGCATTTT. Translated: CASSEGGPTGPQHF.

The chain couples TRBV7-9 to TRBJ1-1; D perhaps matches TRBD1 (5 bases). Trimming stripped 3 bases from V and 6 bases from J, with 11 bases between. Germline V gene data show CDR1 as SEHNR and CDR2 as FQNEAQ (reference sequence). This CDR3 spans 13 amino acids. The CDR3 loop reads CASSFGADPEAFF. CDR3 sequence (DNA): TGTGCCAGCAGCTTCGGGGCCGACCCTGAAGCTTTCTTT.

For the CDR3, the DNA is TGTGCCAGCAGCGTAGGGGCAGGGGGTTATGGCTACACCTTC. Residues: CASSVGAGGYGYTF. The rearrangement links TRBV9 to TRBJ1-2; 7 bases match TRBD1. The CDR3 has 14 residues. Germline V gene data show CDR1 as SGDLS and CDR2 as YYNGEE. Trimming took 0 bases from V and 5 from J; bases not matched to a gene: 4.

This chain links TRBV7-6 with TRBJ1-2; the match to TRBD1 covers 9 bases. With 1 base clipped from V and 1 base from J, the junction kept 1 base outside the gene matches. There are 15 residues in the CDR3. In germline, CDR1 is SGHVS, CDR2 FNYEAQ. This CDR3 is CASSLEGQGNYGYTF. The CDR3 DNA reads as TGTGCCAGCAGCTTAGAGGGACAGGGTAACTATGGCTACACCTTC.

This clone was found a few times. The genes are TRBV28 and TRBJ2-1; perhaps TRBD1 as D (5 bases). The CDR3 runs to 14 residues. The germline gives CDR1 MDHEN, CDR2 SYDVKM. V was clipped by 11 bases and J by 1 base, with 15 bases between them. CDR3 sequence: CAGAQSRSYNEQFF. The CDR3 DNA is TGTGCCGGGGCGCAGTCGAGATCCTACAATGAGCAGTTCTTC.

The chain employs TRBV30 and TRBJ1-6, with a tentative D call TRBD1 (6 bases). The CDR3 spans 13 residues. Germline V CDR1 and CDR2: GTSNPN, SVGIG (reference sequence). Between the trimmed V and J ends, which lost 0 bases and 10 bases, there was a span of 10 bases. The CDR3 region has the DNA TGTGCCTGGAGTGTACAGGGCCGATCACCCCTCCACTTT. Amino acids: CAWSVQGRSPLHF.

V usage is TRBV7-2 and J usage is TRBJ1-1, with D possibly matching TRBD1 (6 bases). The germline gives CDR1 SGHTA, CDR2 FQGNSA. V shed 5 bases and J shed 0 bases, with 19 bases lying between them. The CDR3 has 17 residues. The CDR3 sequence: CASSDIPAGHMNTEAFF. CDR3 in DNA: TGTGCCAGCAGCGATATACCGGCGGGACACATGAACACTGAAGCTTTCTTT. Full variable domain (remainder filled in from reference TRBV7-2 and TRBJ1-1): GAGVSQSPSNKVTEKGKDVELRCDPISGHTALYWYRQSLGQGLEFLIYFQGNSAPDKSGLPSDRFSAERTGGSVSTLTIQRTQQEDSAVYLCASSDIPAGHMNTEAFFGQGTRLTVV.